One and the same sample provided the 28 T cell receptor beta chains below, sequenced in a study of OX40 agonist ivuxolimab in advanced cancers. Profiling relied on immunoSEQ multiplex PCR, and the TCRdb table lists in-frame clones only, not all of them. Of about 56,000 clones detected, more than 80% appear once; the ten largest clones hold around 9.9%. The sequencing used CD4+ or CD8+ T cells sorted from blood, collected in a trial of the OX40 agonist ivuxolimab. The receptors derive from an adult with an advanced solid tumor such as melanoma, head and neck, liver or kidney cancer.

The chain recombines TRBV6-5 with TRBJ2-5; D may be TRBD2 (6 bases). Trimming took 0 bases from V and 7 from J, leaving 9 bases between them. Germline V CDR1 and CDR2: MNHEY, SVGAGI. This CDR3 is built from 13 residues. The CDR3 region is CASSYSEGGTQYF. The DNA of the CDR3 is TGTGCCAGCAGTTACTCGGAGGGTGGGACCCAGTACTTC.

The gene calls are TRBV28 and TRBJ2-1, with D perhaps being TRBD1 or TRBD2 (6 bases each). V was clipped by 10 bases and J by 9 bases, with 19 bases between them. Germline values: CDR1 MDHEN, CDR2 SYDVKM. This CDR3 has 13 amino acids. The chain's CDR3 is CATYGGRRGEQFF. The CDR3 bases are TGTGCCACCTATGGGGGCAGGAGGGGTGAGCAGTTCTTC.

Here the CDR3 reads CASSPIRTGFYGYTF. In DNA, the CDR3 is TGTGCCAGCAGCCCGATCAGAACAGGTTTCTATGGCTACACCTTC. This sequence joins TRBV11-2 and TRBJ1-2; the D gene is possibly TRBD1 (5 bases). Germline CDR1 is SGHAT and CDR2 is FQNNGV. The CDR3 is 15 amino acids. Between the trimmed V and J ends, which lost 5 bases and 4 bases, there was a span of 17 bases.

V is TRBV5-5 and J is TRBJ1-5; D is unclear. CDR1 and CDR2 (germline): SGHKS, YYEKEE (reference sequence). V lost 4 bases and J lost 1, with 9 bases in between. The CDR3 has 14 residues. For the CDR3, the DNA is TGTGCCAGCAGCCTCTTATGGAGCAATCAGCCCCAGCATTTT. Its translation is CASSLLWSNQPQHF. Drawing the rest from reference TRBV5-5 and TRBJ1-5, the complete variable domain is DAGVTQSPTHLIKTRGQQVTLRCSPISGHKSVSWYQQVLGQGPQFIFQYYEKEERGRGNFPDRFSARQFPNYSSELNVNALLLGDSALYLCASSLLWSNQPQHFGDGTRLSIL.

V is TRBV13 and J is TRBJ2-2; TRBD1 matches 9 bases. V was pared by 4 bases and J by 4 bases, with 16 bases of the junction left unmatched. CDR1 and CDR2 from the germline V gene are PRHDT and FYEKMQ (reference sequence). This CDR3 region has 19 residues. CDR3 nucleotides: TGTGCCAGCAGCTCCCTCTCCCGGGACAGGGATCGTAGCACCGGGGAGCTGTTTTTT. This translates into CASSSLSRDRDRSTGELFF.

This clone was picked up one time. CDR3 residues: CASSSPSGGANTGELFF. The CDR3 DNA follows: TGTGCCAGCAGCTCACCTAGCGGGGGGGCGAACACCGGGGAGCTGTTTTTT. The chain employs TRBV7-3 and TRBJ2-2; 12 nucleotides align to TRBD2. CDR1 and CDR2 from the germline V gene are SGHTA and FQGTGA. V lost 4 bases to trimming and J lost 0 bases; unmatched junction nucleotides: 3. The CDR3 consists of 17 residues.

This clone has more than one count but fewer than ten. V usage is TRBV10-1 and J usage is TRBJ2-5; 8 bases map to TRBD1. V gave up 4 bases and J gave up 5 bases; unmatched junction bases: 6. This CDR3 spans 14 amino acids. Germline V gives CDR1 WNHNN, CDR2 SYGVQD (reference sequence). The CDR3, as DNA: TGCGCCAGCAGTGCTAACAGGGGGATCGAGACCCAGTACTTC. The encoded protein is CASSANRGIETQYF.

The CDR3 DNA follows: TGTGCCAGCAGCCCGGGACAAAGGACCCTGAAGGCCGGGGAGCTGTTTTTT. Amino acid sequence: CASSPGQRTLKAGELFF. This chain links TRBV7-6 with TRBJ2-2; weak D call: TRBD1 (6 bases). This CDR3 comprises 17 residues. Trimming shortened V by 5 bases and J by 6 bases, and 22 bases separated the two germline ends. Germline V gene data show CDR1 as SGHVS and CDR2 as FNYEAQ.

The gene calls are TRBV11-2 and TRBJ2-7; 10 positions agree with TRBD1. CDR3 length: 15 residues. Germline values: CDR1 SGHAT, CDR2 FQNNGV. Trimming cost V 2 bases and J 6 bases; bases outside gene matches: 7. The CDR3 sequence: CASSLRTGTGAEQYF. The CDR3 DNA sequence: TGTGCCAGCAGCTTAAGAACCGGGACAGGGGCCGAGCAGTACTTC.

The chain uses TRBV4-1 and TRBJ1-2; tentatively, D is TRBD1 (5 bases). Per germline, CDR1 MGHRA and CDR2 YSYEKL. This CDR3 contains 17 residues. The V and J ends lost 0 bases and 4 bases respectively, with 18 bases between them. The DNA of the CDR3 is TGCGCCAGCAGCCAAGATCTGATAGGGGACGCTCTCTATGGCTACACCTTC. This codes for CASSQDLIGDALYGYTF.

This clone was counted once. The chain has TRBV10-3 and TRBJ1-2; weak D call: TRBD1 (6 bases). In germline, CDR1 is ENHRY, CDR2 SYGVKD. This CDR3 spans 17 amino acids. The V gene lost 4 bases and the J gene lost 4 bases, with 22 bases spanning the gap. The CDR3 nucleotides are TGTGCCATCAGTGGACCCCGGGGCGACTCGGGGGCCTATGGCTACACCTTC. As protein: CAISGPRGDSGAYGYTF.

V and J are TRBV4-3 and TRBJ2-1; D ambiguous. Germline V gene sequence: CDR1 LGHNA, CDR2 YSLEER. CDR3 length: 15 residues. Trimming pared 0 bases from V and 4 bases from J, leaving 10 bases between. CDR3 DNA sequence: TGCGCCAGCAGCCAAGACAGGACGGCTTACAATGAGCAGTTCTTC. Encoded protein: CASSQDRTAYNEQFF.

The chain links TRBV2 to TRBJ1-6; TRBD1 might be the D (5 bases). This CDR3 comprises 14 residues. CDR1 is SNHLY and CDR2 is FYNNEI in the germline V gene. Trimming pared 4 bases from V and 10 bases from J, leaving 14 bases between. Here the CDR3 DNA reads TGTGCCAGCAGTGTTAACAGGCCCAGATCACCCCTCCACTTT. Translated: CASSVNRPRSPLHF.

The chain uses TRBV7-8 and TRBJ2-7, with 10 nucleotides matching TRBD2. V dropped 6 bases and J dropped 1; count of bases not matched to a gene: 6. The CDR3 is 15 amino acids. Germline V gene data show CDR1 as SGHVS and CDR2 as FQNEAQ. The CDR3 is CASRPGTSVSYEQYF. The CDR3 nucleotides read TGTGCCAGCAGACCCGGGACTAGCGTGTCCTACGAGCAGTACTTC.

This clone was detected once. V and J are TRBV19 and TRBJ1-3; D unresolved. The CDR3 contains 15 residues. From germline, CDR1 is LNHDA and CDR2 SQIVND (reference sequence). Trimming pared 5 bases from V and 0 bases from J, leaving 11 bases between. CDR3 bases: TGTGCCAGTAGTCCCCATCTTAGCTCTGGAAACACCATATATTTT. This sequence encodes CASSPHLSSGNTIYF.

This chain uses TRBV7-3 with TRBJ2-3; 12 nucleotides align to TRBD2. The CDR3 has 16 amino acids. Trimming at V came to 5 bases and at J to 1 base, leaving 4 bases not matched to a gene. Germline lookup yields CDR1 SGHTA and CDR2 FQGTGA. In nucleotides, the CDR3 is TGTGCCAGCAGCCCCTCTAGCGGGGGGGGCACAGATACGCAGTATTTT. As protein: CASSPSSGGGTDTQYF.

The genes are TRBV5-6 and TRBJ1-2; possible D gene TRBD1, 5 bases. Germline V gene lookup returns CDR1 SGHDT and CDR2 YYEEEE. V was shortened by 4 bases and J by 2 bases, with 18 bases between the two germline ends. The CDR3 length is 16 residues. CDR3 sequence (DNA): TGTGCCAGCAGCGTTATACCAGGGTCAGGCAACTATGGCTACACCTTC. As protein: CASSVIPGSGNYGYTF.

CDR3 sequence: CASSQGQPNYGYTF. In nucleotides, the CDR3 is TGTGCCAGCAGCCAGGGACAACCTAACTATGGCTACACCTTC. The chain couples TRBV5-6 to TRBJ1-2, with D possibly being TRBD1 (6 bases). Trimming pared 4 bases from V and 0 bases from J, leaving 10 bases between. From germline, CDR1 is SGHDT and CDR2 YYEEEE. This CDR3 is built from 14 residues.

The chain carries TRBV2 and TRBJ2-1; 10 bases are a match to TRBD2. Germline values: CDR1 SNHLY, CDR2 FYNNEI. The V gene end was trimmed by 4 bases and the J gene end by 11 bases; junction bases not matched to a gene: 14. This CDR3 region has 16 residues. CDR3 nucleotide sequence: TGTGCCAGCAGTGCCCTAGCGGGAGTTCCTTCCGGAAAGCAGTTCTTC. It yields the protein CASSALAGVPSGKQFF.

This sequence joins TRBV9 and TRBJ1-2; the D is unclear. The CDR3 contains 16 residues. Germline CDR1 is SGDLS and CDR2 is YYNGEE. V was shortened by 2 bases and J by 7 bases, with 21 bases between the two germline ends. The CDR3 coding sequence is TGTGCCAGCAGCGTGTTCTCGGACGTAGGGCGGGGTGGCTACACCTTC. It specifies CASSVFSDVGRGGYTF.

The chain employs TRBV9 and TRBJ1-1; D is undetermined. Germline V gene lookup returns CDR1 SGDLS and CDR2 YYNGEE. The CDR3 is 14 amino acids. Trimming removed 7 bases at V and 1 base at J, with 14 bases between. The CDR3 here is CASQILVGNTEAFF. CDR3 nucleotide sequence: TGTGCCAGCCAGATTCTTGTTGGGAACACTGAAGCTTTCTTT.

The CDR3 DNA reads TGTGCCAGCAGCCCCCAGGGGGGGCGGATCACTGAAGCTTTCTTT. Translation gives CASSPQGGRITEAFF. The genes are TRBV13 and TRBJ1-1, with 7 bases that match TRBD1. Germline loops: CDR1 PRHDT, CDR2 FYEKMQ (reference sequence). The length of the CDR3 is 15 residues. Trimming removed 5 bases from V and 4 bases from J; junction bases left unmatched: 10.

This chain links TRBV7-2 with TRBJ2-3, with 9 bases aligning to TRBD2. The germline V gene encodes CDR1 SGHTA and CDR2 FQGNSA. This CDR3 is built from 15 residues. J gave up 4 bases and V 3 bases, and 5 bases lay outside the gene matches. This CDR3 is CASSLRLADPDTQYF. CDR3 coding DNA: TGTGCCAGCAGCTTGCGACTAGCGGACCCAGATACGCAGTATTTT.

The chain couples TRBV5-1 to TRBJ1-1, with 9 bases matching TRBD1. V lost 2 bases and J lost 1; bases outside the gene matches: 18. CDR1 is SGHRS and CDR2 is YFSETQ in the germline V gene. The CDR3 spans 20 residues. The CDR3 region is CASSLEPDRGTGAGNTEAFF. The CDR3 DNA follows: TGCGCCAGCAGCTTAGAGCCCGACAGGGGGACGGGAGCAGGGAACACTGAAGCTTTCTTT.

The CDR3 sequence is CASSPQSPGELFF. The CDR3 nucleotides read TGTGCCAGCAGCCCACAGTCTCCCGGGGAGCTGTTTTTT. The chain links TRBV7-9 to TRBJ2-2; no clear D. Germline lookup yields CDR1 SEHNR and CDR2 FQNEAQ (reference sequence). Trimming left V 5 bases short and J 6 bases short, with 10 bases between. CDR3 length equals 13 residues.

This rearrangement joins TRBV7-9 to TRBJ1-4; TRBD1 matches at 10 bases. The CDR3 contains 14 residues. Germline trimming cut 2 bases from V and 8 bases from J; bases unmatched to any gene: 2. Germline V gives CDR1 SEHNR, CDR2 FQNEAQ (reference sequence). The CDR3 protein is CASSLWTGGEKLFF. DNA of the CDR3: TGTGCCAGCAGCTTATGGACAGGGGGAGAAAAACTGTTTTTT. Full variable domain (remainder filled in from reference TRBV7-9 and TRBJ1-4): DTGVSQNPRHKITKRGQNVTFRCDPISEHNRLYWYRQTLGQGPEFLTYFQNEAQLEKSRLLSDRFSAERPKGSFSTLEIQRTEQGDSAMYLCASSLWTGGEKLFFGSGTQLSVL.

The J gene is TRBJ1-1, the V gene TRBV6-6; tentative D call: TRBD1 (5 bases). The CDR3 sequence is 13 residues long. V was clipped by 7 bases and J by 3 bases, with 12 bases between them. Germline CDR1 reads MNHNY; CDR2 reads SVGAGI (reference sequence). The CDR3 coding sequence is TGTGCCAGCAAGAAGGGGACGGACACTGAAGCTTTCTTT. This sequence encodes CASKKGTDTEAFF.

V usage is TRBV7-2 and J usage is TRBJ1-5; TRBD1 might be the D (5 bases). Trimming pared 1 base from V and 6 bases from J, leaving 13 bases between. Germline CDR1 and CDR2: SGHTA and FQGNSA. The CDR3 spans 15 residues. For the CDR3, the DNA is TGTGCCAGCAGCTTAGATTCACAGGCGCTTCAGCCCCAGCATTTT. Translated: CASSLDSQALQPQHF.